These 12 T cell receptor beta chains share one sample of origin, sequenced in a study of T cell responses to AZD1222 COVID-19 vaccine. Assay used: immunoSEQ multiplex PCR; TCRdb lists only in-frame clones, some missing. This repertoire shows 140,000 to 150,000 clones, just over 85% found once; its top ten account for approximately 5%. The specimen was peripheral blood, collected 28 days after the second AZD1222 dose. These receptors originate from an adult who received the AZD1222 COVID-19 vaccine.

CDR3 in DNA: TGTGCCAGCAGTACCAGCCTAGGAGCACCCCTCCACTTT. It yields the protein CASSTSLGAPLHF. This chain links TRBV27 with TRBJ1-6, with D uncertain. Trimming took 5 bases from V and 11 from J, leaving 13 bases between them. The CDR3 extends over 13 amino acids. CDR1 and CDR2 from the germline V gene are MNHEY and SMNVEV (reference sequence).

The chain combines TRBV12-3 or TRBV12-4 with TRBJ2-1; no definite D call. V shed 3 bases and J shed 10 bases, with 7 bases lying between them. CDR3 length: 11 amino acids. CDR3 DNA sequence: TGTGCCAGCAGTTTGCCCGGGGAGCAGTTCTTC. Translation: CASSLPGEQFF.

The V gene is TRBV11-2, the J gene TRBJ1-1, with D uncertain. CDR1 SGHAT and CDR2 FQNNGV come from the germline V gene. V was cut by 8 bases and J by 0 bases, with 4 bases left in between. The CDR3 is made up of 11 amino acids. The CDR3 sequence: CASGMNTEAFF. DNA for the CDR3: TGTGCCAGCGGCATGAACACTGAAGCTTTCTTT.

The chain uses TRBV6-1 and TRBJ1-1; D not certain. V dropped 2 bases and J dropped 1 base, with 14 bases sitting between them. CDR1 and CDR2 from the germline V gene are MNHNS and SASEGT. This CDR3 comprises 16 residues. The CDR3 spells CASSEWFGITNTEAFF. CDR3 bases: TGTGCCAGCAGTGAATGGTTTGGGATAACGAACACTGAAGCTTTCTTT.

This clone occurred once. The chain uses TRBV28 and TRBJ1-3; the D gene is possibly TRBD1 (5 bases). Trimming shortened V by 2 bases and J by 3 bases, and 17 bases separated the two germline ends. This CDR3 has 17 amino acids. Germline loops: CDR1 MDHEN, CDR2 SYDVKM. The CDR3 loop reads CASSLIWGNKDGNTIYF. The CDR3 nucleotides are TGTGCCAGCAGTTTAATATGGGGGAATAAGGATGGAAACACCATATATTTT.

The gene calls are TRBV5-1 and TRBJ2-3; D is uncertain. CDR1 and CDR2 from the germline V gene are SGHRS and YFSETQ. V lost 0 bases and J 1 base, leaving 9 bases between the germline ends. The CDR3 has 15 residues. The CDR3 nucleotides read TGCGCCAGCAGCTTGGAGTACATACGCACAGATACGCAGTATTTT. Amino acids: CASSLEYIRTDTQYF.

The chain couples TRBV5-1 to TRBJ1-1; 7 positions match TRBD1. Germline CDR1 reads SGHRS; CDR2 reads YFSETQ. J was trimmed by 11 bases and V by 0 bases; bases with no gene match: 7. The CDR3 is 13 amino acids. CDR3 bases: TGCGCCAGCAGCTTGGAGACAGGGTTGTCGGCTTTCTTT. As protein: CASSLETGLSAFF.

This clone showed up just once. The chain is built from TRBV6-5 and TRBJ1-2, with D perhaps TRBD1 (6 bases). The V gene lost 6 bases and the J gene lost 8 bases, with 16 bases spanning the gap. Germline V CDR1 and CDR2: MNHEY, SVGAGI. The CDR3 runs 13 residues. The CDR3 spells CASRHSQGNGYTF. The CDR3 DNA reads TGTGCCAGCAGACACTCACAGGGTAACGGCTACACCTTC.

This chain joins TRBV20-1 and TRBJ1-1; D ambiguous. The CDR3 is made up of 11 amino acids. The V end lost 7 bases, the J end lost 4 bases, and 10 bases lay between the germline ends. Germline CDR1 is DFQATT and CDR2 is SNEGSKA (reference sequence). CDR3 sequence reads: CSVVLGTEAFF. The CDR3 DNA is TGCAGTGTGGTCCTGGGCACTGAAGCTTTCTTT.

The genes are TRBV6-5 and TRBJ1-1, with TRBD1 matching over 7 bases. CDR1 is MNHEY and CDR2 is SVGAGI in the germline V gene. The CDR3 extends over 15 amino acids. Unmatched junction bases numbered 10, after V lost 4 bases and J lost 5 bases. This CDR3 is CASSWDPGGGTEAFF. DNA of the CDR3: TGTGCCAGCAGTTGGGATCCAGGGGGTGGGACTGAAGCTTTCTTT.

The genes are TRBV5-1 and TRBJ2-5; 12 positions agree with TRBD2. V lost 3 bases and J lost 3; bases outside the gene matches: 6. There are 16 residues in the CDR3. Germline CDR1 SGHRS, CDR2 YFSETQ. The CDR3 reads CASSSSGGALKETQYF. As DNA, the CDR3 is TGCGCCAGCAGCTCTAGCGGGGGGGCCTTGAAAGAGACCCAGTACTTC.

This sequence joins TRBV2 and TRBJ2-7; D may correspond to TRBD1 or TRBD2 (5 bases each). Germline lookup yields CDR1 SNHLY and CDR2 FYNNEI. Trimming cost V 6 bases and J 2 bases, with 14 bases left between them. The CDR3 is 14 residues long. This CDR3 is CASSPPGQPYEQYF. The DNA of the CDR3 is TGTGCCAGCAGCCCACCGGGGCAGCCCTACGAGCAGTACTTC.